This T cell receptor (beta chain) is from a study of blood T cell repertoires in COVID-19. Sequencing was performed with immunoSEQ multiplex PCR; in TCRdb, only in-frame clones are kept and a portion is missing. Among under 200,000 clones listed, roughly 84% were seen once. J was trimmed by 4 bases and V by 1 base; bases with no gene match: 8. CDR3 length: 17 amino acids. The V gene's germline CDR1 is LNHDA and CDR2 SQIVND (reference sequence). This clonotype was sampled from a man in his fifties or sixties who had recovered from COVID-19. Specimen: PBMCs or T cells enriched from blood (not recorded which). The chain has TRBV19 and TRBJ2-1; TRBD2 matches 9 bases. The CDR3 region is CASSIGAAGLAYNEQFF. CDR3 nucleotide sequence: TGTGCCAGTAGTATAGGGGCAGCGGGACTAGCTTACAATGAGCAGTTCTTC.